This T cell receptor (beta chain) originates from a study of T-cell reconstitution after alpha-beta-depleted transplantation in children. Study-level findings and limits: After one year, T-cell counts and TCRbeta diversity mostly came from new T cells. Some patients showed high day-60 TCRbeta diversity, which derived from surviving recipient T cells and thymic progenitors.

Preparation of the TCRbeta library was carried out with unique molecular identifiers. MiXCR, run by TCRdb on the PCR reads, gives a single entry per CDR3 protein. The repertoire holds hundreds of thousands of distinct CDR3 sequences, with 24% as singletons. Looked up from germline, CDR1 is DFQATT and CDR2 is SNEGSKA (reference sequence). V was clipped by 4 bases and J by 1 base, with 14 bases between them. The CDR3 loop spans 15 amino acids. To note about this clonotype: Antigen specificity is unknown.

The chain uses TRBV20-1 and TRBJ2-1; D gene ambiguous. Sequencing used PBMCs, mostly from graft donor cells, obtained 360 days after TCRalphabeta/CD19-depleted stem cell transplant. This TCR was recovered from a female patient aged 2-9 years who had a stem cell transplant for congenital amegakaryocytic thrombocytopenia, so the T cells may come from the graft donor. The CDR3 DNA reads as TGCAGTGCTAATCCGATCGCGGTATCCTACAATGAGCAGTTCTTC. Translating gives CSANPIAVSYNEQFF.